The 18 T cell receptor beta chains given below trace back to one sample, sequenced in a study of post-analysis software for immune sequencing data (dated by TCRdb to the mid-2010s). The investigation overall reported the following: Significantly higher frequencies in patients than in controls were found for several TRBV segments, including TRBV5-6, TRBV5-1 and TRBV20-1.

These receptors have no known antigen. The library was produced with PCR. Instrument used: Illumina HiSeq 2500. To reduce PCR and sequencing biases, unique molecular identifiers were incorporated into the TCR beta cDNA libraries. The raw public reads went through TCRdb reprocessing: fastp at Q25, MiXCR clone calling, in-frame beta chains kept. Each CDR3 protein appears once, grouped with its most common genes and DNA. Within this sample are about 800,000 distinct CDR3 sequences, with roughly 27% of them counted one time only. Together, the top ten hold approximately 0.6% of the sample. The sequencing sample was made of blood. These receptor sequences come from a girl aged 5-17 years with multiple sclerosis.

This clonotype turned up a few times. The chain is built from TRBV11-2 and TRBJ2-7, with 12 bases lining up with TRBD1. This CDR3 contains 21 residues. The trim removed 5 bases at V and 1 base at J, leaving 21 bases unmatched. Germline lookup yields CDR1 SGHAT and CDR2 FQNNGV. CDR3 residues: CASSVGDGGTGGSVRSYEQYF. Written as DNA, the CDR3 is TGTGCCAGCAGCGTGGGAGACGGGGGGACAGGGGGCTCAGTGAGGTCCTACGAGCAGTACTTC.

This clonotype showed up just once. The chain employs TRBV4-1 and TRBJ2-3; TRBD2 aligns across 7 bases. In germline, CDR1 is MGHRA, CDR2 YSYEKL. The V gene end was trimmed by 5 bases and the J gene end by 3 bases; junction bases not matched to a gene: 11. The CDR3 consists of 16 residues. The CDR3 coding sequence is TGCGCCAGCAGCTCGCCGTCGGGGGGACTAACAGATACGCAGTATTTT. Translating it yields CASSSPSGGLTDTQYF.

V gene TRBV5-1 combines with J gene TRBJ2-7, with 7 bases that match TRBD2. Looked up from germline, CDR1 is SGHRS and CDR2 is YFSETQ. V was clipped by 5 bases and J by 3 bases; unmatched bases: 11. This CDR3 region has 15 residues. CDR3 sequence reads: CASRRGSPFGYEQYF. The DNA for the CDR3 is TGCGCCAGCAGGCGGGGGTCCCCGTTCGGCTACGAGCAGTACTTC. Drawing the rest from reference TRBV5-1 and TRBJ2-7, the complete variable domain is KAGVTQTPRYLIKTRGQQVTLSCSPISGHRSVSWYQQTPGQGLQFLFEYFSETQRNKGNFPGRFSGRQFSNSRSEMNVSTLELGDSALYLCASRRGSPFGYEQYFGPGTRLTVT.

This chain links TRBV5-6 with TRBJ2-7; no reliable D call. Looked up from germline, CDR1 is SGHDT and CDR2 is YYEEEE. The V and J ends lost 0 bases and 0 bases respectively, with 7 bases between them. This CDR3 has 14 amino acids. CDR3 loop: CASSLAISSYEQYF. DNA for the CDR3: TGTGCCAGCAGCTTGGCGATTAGCTCCTACGAGCAGTACTTC. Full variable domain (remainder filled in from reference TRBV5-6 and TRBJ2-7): DAGVTQSPTHLIKTRGQQVTLRCSPKSGHDTVSWYQQALGQGPQFIFQYYEEEERQRGNFPDRFSGHQFPNYSSELNVNALLLGDSALYLCASSLAISSYEQYFGPGTRLTVT.

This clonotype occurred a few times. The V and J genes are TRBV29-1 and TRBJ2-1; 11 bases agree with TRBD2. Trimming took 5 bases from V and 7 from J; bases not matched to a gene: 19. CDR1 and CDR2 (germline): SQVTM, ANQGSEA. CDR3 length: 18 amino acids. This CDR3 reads CSVTPSGRIPIVGNEQFF. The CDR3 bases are TGCAGCGTTACCCCTAGCGGGAGGATACCCATAGTTGGGAATGAGCAGTTCTTC.

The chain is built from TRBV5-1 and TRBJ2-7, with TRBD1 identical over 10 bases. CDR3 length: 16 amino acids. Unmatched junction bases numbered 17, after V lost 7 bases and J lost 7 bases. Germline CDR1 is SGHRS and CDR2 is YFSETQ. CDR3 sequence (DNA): TGCGCCAGCGCCCGTCGGGGACAGGGGTTCAGCAATGAGCAGTACTTC. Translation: CASARRGQGFSNEQYF.

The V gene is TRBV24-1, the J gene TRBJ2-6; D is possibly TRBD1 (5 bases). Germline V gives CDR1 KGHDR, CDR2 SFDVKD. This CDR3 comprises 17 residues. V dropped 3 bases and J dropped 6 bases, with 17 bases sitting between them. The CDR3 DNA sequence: TGTGCCACCAGTGATCCTCAGGGCGCCTATGAGGCCAACGTCCTGACTTTC. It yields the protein CATSDPQGAYEANVLTF.

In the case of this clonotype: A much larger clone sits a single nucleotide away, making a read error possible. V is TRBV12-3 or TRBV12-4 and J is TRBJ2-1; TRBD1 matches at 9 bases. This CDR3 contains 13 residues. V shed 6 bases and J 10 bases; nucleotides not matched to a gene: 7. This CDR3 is CASRGTGIHEQFF. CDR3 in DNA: TGTGCCAGCAGAGGGACAGGGATCCACGAGCAGTTCTTC.

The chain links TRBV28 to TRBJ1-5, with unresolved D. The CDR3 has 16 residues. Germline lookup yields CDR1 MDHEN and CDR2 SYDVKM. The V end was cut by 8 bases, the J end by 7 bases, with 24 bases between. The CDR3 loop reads CASAYRTVSPGQPQHF. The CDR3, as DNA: TGTGCCAGCGCCTACCGGACGGTATCCCCGGGGCAGCCCCAGCATTTT.

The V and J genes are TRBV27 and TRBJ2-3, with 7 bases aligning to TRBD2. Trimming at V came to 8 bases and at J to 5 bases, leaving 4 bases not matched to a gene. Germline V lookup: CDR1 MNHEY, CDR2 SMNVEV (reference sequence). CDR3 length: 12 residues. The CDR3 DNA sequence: TGTGCCAGCTGGGGGGGACGAGATACGCAGTATTTT. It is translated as CASWGGRDTQYF.

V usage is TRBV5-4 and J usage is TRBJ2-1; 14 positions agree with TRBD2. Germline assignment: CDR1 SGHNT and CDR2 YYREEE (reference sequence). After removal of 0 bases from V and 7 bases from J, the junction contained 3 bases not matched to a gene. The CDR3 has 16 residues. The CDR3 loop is CASSLAGLAGVNEQFF. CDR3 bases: TGTGCCAGCAGCTTGGCGGGACTAGCGGGAGTGAATGAGCAGTTCTTC.

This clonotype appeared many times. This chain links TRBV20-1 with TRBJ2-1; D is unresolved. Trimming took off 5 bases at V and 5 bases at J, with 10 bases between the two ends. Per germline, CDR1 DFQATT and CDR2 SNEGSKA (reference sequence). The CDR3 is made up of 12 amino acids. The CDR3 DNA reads TGCAGTGCTGACCCAATCAACAATGAGCAGTTCTTC. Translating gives CSADPINNEQFF.

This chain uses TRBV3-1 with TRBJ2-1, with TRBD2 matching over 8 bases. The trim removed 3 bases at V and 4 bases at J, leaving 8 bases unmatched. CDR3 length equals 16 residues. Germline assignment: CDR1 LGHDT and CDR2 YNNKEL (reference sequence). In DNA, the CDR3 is TGTGCCAGCAGCCAGTGGTCGGTAGCGGGGTACAATGAGCAGTTCTTC. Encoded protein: CASSQWSVAGYNEQFF.

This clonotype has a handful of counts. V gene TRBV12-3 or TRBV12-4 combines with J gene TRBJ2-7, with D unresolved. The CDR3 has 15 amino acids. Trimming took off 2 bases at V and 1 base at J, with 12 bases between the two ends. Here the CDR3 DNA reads TGTGCCAGCAGTTTATCTCTCGGCCGATCCTACGAGCAGTACTTC. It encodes CASSLSLGRSYEQYF.

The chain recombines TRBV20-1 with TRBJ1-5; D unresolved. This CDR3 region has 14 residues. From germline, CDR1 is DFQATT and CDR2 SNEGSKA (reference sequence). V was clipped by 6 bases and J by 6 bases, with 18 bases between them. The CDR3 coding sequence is TGCAGTGCCTCCGTAGTCAACGCCGCTCAGCCCCAGCATTTT. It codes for CSASVVNAAQPQHF.

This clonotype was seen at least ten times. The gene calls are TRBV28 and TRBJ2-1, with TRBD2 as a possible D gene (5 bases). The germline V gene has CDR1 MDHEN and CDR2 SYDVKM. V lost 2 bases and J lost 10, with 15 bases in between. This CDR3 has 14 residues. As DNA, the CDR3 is TGTGCCAGCAGTTTAAGGGAGAACAGACGGGAGCAGTTCTTC. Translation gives CASSLRENRREQFF.

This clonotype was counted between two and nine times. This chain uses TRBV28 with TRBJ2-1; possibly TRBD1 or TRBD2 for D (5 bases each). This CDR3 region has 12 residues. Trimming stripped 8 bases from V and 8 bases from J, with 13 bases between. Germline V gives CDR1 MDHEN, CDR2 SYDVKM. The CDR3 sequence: CASCHMGDEQFF. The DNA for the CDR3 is TGTGCCAGCTGTCACATGGGGGATGAGCAGTTCTTC.

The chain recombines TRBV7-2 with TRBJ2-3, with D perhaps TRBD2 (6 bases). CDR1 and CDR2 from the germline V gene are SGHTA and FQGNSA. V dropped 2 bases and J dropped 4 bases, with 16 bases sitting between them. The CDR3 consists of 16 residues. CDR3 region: CASSLYGGIIPDTQYF. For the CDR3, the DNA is TGTGCCAGCAGCTTATACGGCGGGATCATCCCAGATACGCAGTATTTT.